This T cell receptor (beta chain) was profiled in a study of PD-1 blockade in classical Hodgkin lymphoma. Method: immunoSEQ multiplex PCR; TCRdb's copy keeps in-frame clones and lacks some. Here the sample spans about 93,000 clones, around 78% being singletons. Study-level points and caveats: Newly diagnosed and completely responding patients shared comparable baseline diversity. No one has yet defined what causes the repertoire differences, which may be disease activity or prior therapy.

As for time point: cycle 4 day 1 (C4D1), after around six weeks of nivolumab. Relapse was seen in all patients after autologous stem cell transplantation, and brentuximab vedotin exposure was variable. Worth noting for this clone: Its antigen is not identified.

The germline gives CDR1 KGHSH, CDR2 LQKENI. The V segment lost 3 bases and the J segment 6 bases; nucleotides outside the gene matches: 3. This CDR3 spans 14 amino acids. The sample in question was peripheral blood mononuclear cells (PBMCs), obtained before the fourth cycle of nivolumab. The gene calls are TRBV18 and TRBJ2-7, with 12 bases that match TRBD2. This receptor was taken from a human donor with classical Hodgkin lymphoma. CDR3 in DNA: TGTGCCAGCTCACCGACTAGCGGGAGCGGCGAGCAGTACTTC. It yields the protein CASSPTSGSGEQYF.